The 10 T cell receptor beta chains below were found in one sample sequenced in a study of CD8+ T cells in alopecia areata. RNA extraction was followed by reverse transcription into cDNA, which acted as the sequencing template. The table came from immunoSEQ multiplex PCR; TCRdb's copy has only in-frame clones and leaves some out. The repertoire includes about 110,000 clones, almost 60% of them detected once, and 20% to 25% sits in the top ten. Sample: CD8+ T cells sorted from blood. These receptors all stem from a human donor in good health.

This chain joins TRBV7-6 and TRBJ2-3; 8 bases line up with TRBD1. Germline values: CDR1 SGHVS, CDR2 FNYEAQ. The CDR3 consists of 14 residues. With V trimmed by 7 bases and J by 4 bases, 7 bases remained unmatched. The CDR3 DNA follows: TGTGCCAGCACCCGGACAGGGTTGTCAGATACGCAGTATTTT. This codes for CASTRTGLSDTQYF.

J is TRBJ2-7 and V is TRBV28, with no clear D. Per the germline V gene, CDR1 is MDHEN and CDR2 is SYDVKM. This CDR3 is 11 amino acids long. Trimming removed 6 bases at V and 6 bases at J, with 9 bases between. CDR3 DNA sequence: TGTGCCAGCAGCTTCTCCAGCGAGCAGTACTTC. The encoded protein is CASSFSSEQYF.

The gene calls are TRBV7-4 and TRBJ1-1; a possible D gene is TRBD1 (6 bases). The V gene's germline CDR1 is SGHVT and CDR2 SQSDAQ. V lost 6 bases and J lost 4, with 18 bases in between. This CDR3 comprises 15 residues. CDR3: CASSLLPGGGTEAFF. For the CDR3, the DNA is TGTGCCAGCAGTCTCCTACCCGGGGGCGGCACTGAAGCTTTCTTT.

The CDR3 DNA sequence: TGCAGCGCCTTGTATTGGGGTAACACTGAAGCTTTCTTT. This codes for CSALYWGNTEAFF. This chain uses TRBV29-1 with TRBJ1-1; D ambiguous. V lost 7 bases to trimming and J lost 2 bases, with 14 bases between them. Germline-derived CDR1 and CDR2 are SQVTM and ANQGSEA. The CDR3 has 13 residues.

The rearrangement links TRBV6-5 to TRBJ1-3; no reliable D call. Trimming took off 6 bases at V and 1 base at J, with 10 bases between the two ends. The CDR3 runs 14 residues. Germline V gene data show CDR1 as MNHEY and CDR2 as SVGAGI. The CDR3 protein is CASRTAGSGNTIYF. The CDR3 coding sequence is TGTGCCAGCAGGACCGCGGGTTCTGGAAACACCATATATTTT.

The chain links TRBV11-2 to TRBJ2-5, with D unresolved. The V end was cut by 5 bases, the J end by 5 bases, with 9 bases between. Germline CDR1 SGHAT, CDR2 FQNNGV. The CDR3 spans 12 residues. Here the CDR3 reads CASSLKGETQYF. DNA for the CDR3: TGTGCCAGCAGCCTGAAAGGGGAGACCCAGTACTTC.

This chain connects TRBV27 to TRBJ1-1; no firm D call. Germline CDR1 MNHEY, CDR2 SMNVEV (reference sequence). V was pared by 6 bases and J by 0 bases, with 17 bases between. The CDR3 spans 16 residues. The CDR3 loop reads CASSAARPGMNTEAFF. The CDR3 nucleotides are TGTGCCAGCAGCGCAGCGCGGCCGGGGATGAACACTGAAGCTTTCTTT.

The gene calls are TRBV5-1 and TRBJ2-3; the D gene is possibly TRBD1 (5 bases). CDR3 size: 13 residues. Germline V gene sequence: CDR1 SGHRS, CDR2 YFSETQ. The V gene lost 4 bases and the J gene lost 4 bases, with 10 bases spanning the gap. The chain's CDR3 is CASSPHRPDTQYF. CDR3 in DNA: TGCGCCAGCAGCCCCCACAGGCCAGATACGCAGTATTTT.

The chain recombines TRBV19 with TRBJ1-4; maybe TRBD1 (6 bases). Per germline, CDR1 LNHDA and CDR2 SQIVND (reference sequence). Trimming removed 10 bases at V and 8 bases at J, with 14 bases between. The CDR3 covers 12 residues. This chain's CDR3 is CATAGGQEKLFF. The CDR3 nucleotides are TGTGCCACCGCGGGGGGCCAGGAAAAACTGTTTTTT.

This clone has only a few counts. This sequence joins TRBV5-6 and TRBJ2-6; D unclear. The V gene's germline CDR1 is SGHDT and CDR2 YYEEEE. V was shortened by 2 bases and J by 0 bases, with 3 bases between the two germline ends. The CDR3 is 14 amino acids. The CDR3 DNA reads TGTGCCAGCAGCTTCAACTCTGGGGCCAACGTCCTGACTTTC. It translates to CASSFNSGANVLTF. Full variable domain (rest looked up from reference TRBV5-6 and TRBJ2-6): DAGVTQSPTHLIKTRGQQVTLRCSPKSGHDTVSWYQQALGQGPQFIFQYYEEEERQRGNFPDRFSGHQFPNYSSELNVNALLLGDSALYLCASSFNSGANVLTFGAGSRLTVL.